This TCR beta chain was sequenced during a study of blood T cell repertoires in COVID-19. The assay was immunoSEQ multiplex PCR, and TCRdb's table has in-frame clones only and misses some. The sample records under 50,000 clones, roughly 82% being singletons. Germline V gene sequence: CDR1 SGDLS, CDR2 YYNGEE. This CDR3 is built from 19 residues. Trimming cost V 3 bases and J 2 bases; bases outside gene matches: 9. The origin of this receptor is a man aged 35-49 years with acute or convalescent COVID-19. Sequences were obtained from peripheral blood. V usage is TRBV9 and J usage is TRBJ2-6; 12 bases are a match to TRBD1. The CDR3 region has the DNA TGTGCCAGCAGCGCCGGGACAGGGGGCCTCTTAACTGGGGCCAACGTCCTGACTTTC. It specifies CASSAGTGGLLTGANVLTF. Variable domain in full (rest from reference TRBV9 and TRBJ2-6): DSGVTQTPKHLITATGQRVTLRCSPRSGDLSVYWYQQSLDQGLQFLIQYYNGEERAKGNILERFSAQQFPDLHSELNLSSLELGDSALYFCASSAGTGGLLTGANVLTFGAGSRLTVL.